The rows below give T cell receptor beta chains drawn from one sample of a study of OX40 agonist ivuxolimab in advanced cancers. Produced via immunoSEQ multiplex PCR; TCRdb's table is partial and in-frame only. This sample carries approximately 60,000 clones, 65% to 85% of them seen once, and the ten largest clones take more than 25%. The sequencing used CD4+ or CD8+ T cells sorted from blood, collected in a trial of the OX40 agonist ivuxolimab. The receptors derive from an adult with an advanced solid tumor such as melanoma, head and neck, liver or kidney cancer. Each CDR3 is given without its conserved first and last residue.

CDR3 protein	J gene	V gene
ASSQDLLDGSVQY	TRBJ2-7	TRBV4-3
ASADGFRADTQY	TRBJ2-3	TRBV10-1
ASGQGPNEKLF	TRBJ1-4	TRBV5-1
ASSYTWPIGGYT	TRBJ1-2	TRBV6-5
ASSSNQGRGAEAF	TRBJ1-1	TRBV5-1
ASSFGTDPSTDTQY	TRBJ2-3	TRBV5-8
ASSPRDRGPNEQF	TRBJ2-1	TRBV7-6
AISERPTMEGEQY	TRBJ2-7	TRBV10-3
ASSVGGGGAADEQF	TRBJ2-1	TRBV9
SVDPGVGTEAF	TRBJ1-1	TRBV29-1
ASSPSQASSGNTIY	TRBJ1-3	TRBV5-1
ASSEFSVLTDTQY	TRBJ2-3	TRBV6-1
AWSLGTGVMSGNTIY	TRBJ1-3	TRBV30
SVEPGWNEQF	TRBJ2-1	TRBV29-1
ASSPAGGVRNSPLH	TRBJ1-6	TRBV5-4
ASTRAGSTDTQY	TRBJ2-3	TRBV14